These 22 T cell receptor beta chains were sequenced from one sample in a study of blood T cells in healthy people across ages (dated by TCRdb to about 2015). The protocol used for the library was 5' RACE. The instrument was an Illumina HiSeq 2500. A second PCR of about 6 to 12 cycles was run with a J-beta primer mix and a sample-barcoded 5' primer. In TCRdb, the public reads were trimmed at Q25 with fastp and aligned with MiXCR, with productive beta chains retained. CDR3 protein sequences are deduplicated, and each keeps its most common genes and DNA. The sample table shows around 850,000 distinct CDR3 sequences, and roughly 40% are seen once. 13% of the sample is held by the ten biggest clonotypes. Sequences were obtained from blood. The receptors shown here come from a man younger than 30 in good health.

This chain uses TRBV6-2 or TRBV6-3 with TRBJ2-7; perhaps TRBD1 as D (5 bases). V lost 6 bases to trimming and J lost 3 bases, with 15 bases between them. CDR1 and CDR2 (germline): MNHEY, SVGEGT. The CDR3 has 14 residues. The CDR3 region is CASREGALNYEQYF. The CDR3 nucleotides read TGTGCCAGCAGGGAAGGGGCCCTGAACTACGAGCAGTACTTC.

This clonotype was detected a few times. The chain is built from TRBV3-1 and TRBJ2-1; D uncertain. This CDR3 is built from 13 residues. The V gene lost 6 bases and the J gene lost 7 bases, with 13 bases spanning the gap. CDR1 LGHDT and CDR2 YNNKEL come from the germline V gene (reference sequence). CDR3 sequence reads: CASSRKERNEQFF. CDR3 sequence (DNA): TGTGCCAGCAGTCGGAAAGAACGGAATGAGCAGTTCTTC.

There are a few counts of this clonotype. The chain is built from TRBV2 and TRBJ2-1, with D tentatively TRBD1 or TRBD2 (5 bases each). Looked up from germline, CDR1 is SNHLY and CDR2 is FYNNEI. V dropped 6 bases and J dropped 9 bases, with 18 bases sitting between them. The CDR3 length is 14 residues. In nucleotides, the CDR3 is TGTGCCAGCAGCGGGCGTTTGGGGGTTAGTGAGCAGTTCTTC. Translating gives CASSGRLGVSEQFF.

The gene calls are TRBV10-3 and TRBJ2-5; D gene unclear. The CDR3 runs to 13 residues. CDR1 is ENHRY and CDR2 is SYGVKD in the germline V gene. The V end was cut by 10 bases, the J end by 2 bases, with 14 bases between. CDR3 nucleotides: TGTGCCACCTTTGCGCAGGAACAAGAGACCCAGTACTTC. Encoded protein: CATFAQEQETQYF.

The chain is built from TRBV5-1 and TRBJ2-3; tentatively, D is TRBD1 or TRBD2 (5 bases each). CDR1 and CDR2 (germline): SGHRS, YFSETQ. There are 17 residues in the CDR3. Trimming shortened V by 7 bases and J by 0 bases, and 21 bases separated the two germline ends. The CDR3 reads CASQSHPRGPSTDTQYF. CDR3 DNA: TGCGCCAGCCAAAGTCACCCTAGGGGACCTAGCACAGATACGCAGTATTTT.

The chain has TRBV20-1 and TRBJ1-2, with D perhaps matching TRBD1 (5 bases). The V end lost 3 bases, the J end lost 8 bases, and 16 bases lay between the germline ends. This CDR3 is built from 13 residues. Germline V gene sequence: CDR1 DFQATT, CDR2 SNEGSKA (reference sequence). The chain's CDR3 is CSASSQGNLGYTF. Written as DNA, the CDR3 is TGCAGTGCTAGTTCGCAGGGAAATCTAGGCTACACCTTC.

In this sample, this clonotype turned up a few times. CDR3 region: CASSWTGDSTEAFF. The CDR3 DNA reads TGTGCCAGCAGCTGGACAGGGGACAGCACTGAAGCTTTCTTT. The rearrangement links TRBV7-9 to TRBJ1-1; TRBD1 matches 9 bases. Looked up from germline, CDR1 is SEHNR and CDR2 is FQNEAQ (reference sequence). V lost 4 bases to trimming and J lost 4 bases; unmatched junction nucleotides: 4. This CDR3 region has 14 residues.

J is TRBJ1-2 and V is TRBV4-3; TRBD1 is a possible D gene (5 bases). The CDR3 spans 14 residues. V lost 0 bases and J 8 bases, leaving 13 bases between the germline ends. Germline V lookup: CDR1 LGHNA, CDR2 YSLEER. CDR3: CASSQEGAQQGYTF. Written as DNA, the CDR3 is TGCGCCAGCAGCCAAGAAGGGGCCCAGCAAGGCTACACCTTC.

A remark on this clonotype: One base away lies a much larger clone, so this may be a sequencing read error. The chain uses TRBV20-1 and TRBJ2-3; TRBD2 aligns across 11 bases. The V and J ends lost 7 bases and 4 bases, in that order; junction bases with no gene match: 7. Germline V gene sequence: CDR1 DFQATT, CDR2 SNEGSKA (reference sequence). There are 14 residues in the CDR3. CDR3 sequence reads: CSGRLAGGPDTQYF. CDR3 coding DNA: TGCAGTGGCCGTCTAGCGGGGGGTCCAGATACGCAGTATTTT.

The chain joins TRBV12-1 to TRBJ2-7; TRBD1 is taken as the D call from the table, unchecked against the DNA. TRBV12-1 is assigned pseudogene status. The CDR3 is made up of 18 amino acids. CDR3 sequence (DNA): TGTGCCAGCAGCTTTTTTTTGCAGGGGACAGACTCTTCCTACGAGCAGTACTTC. Translated, it gives CASSFFLQGTDSSYEQYF.

This clonotype was seen a few times. The chain is built from TRBV7-8 and TRBJ2-1; the match to TRBD1 covers 8 bases. The germline CDR1 and CDR2 sequences are SGHVS and FQNEAQ. The CDR3 is made up of 15 amino acids. V was clipped by 7 bases and J by 6 bases; unmatched bases: 11. CDR3 sequence (DNA): TGTGCCAGCACCCTGGGACAGGTTATCCTCAATGAGCAGTTCTTC. The encoded protein is CASTLGQVILNEQFF.

The CDR3 DNA reads TGTGCCAGCAGTGAAGCCGGCTCCCAGGGGAACACTGAAGCTTTCTTT. Protein sequence: CASSEAGSQGNTEAFF. The chain employs TRBV6-1 and TRBJ1-1; D is perhaps TRBD1 (5 bases). The germline V gene encodes CDR1 MNHNS and CDR2 SASEGT. The CDR3 totals 16 residues. V gave up 0 bases and J gave up 1 base, with 12 bases separating them.

V is TRBV4-1 and J is TRBJ2-2; D tentatively reads TRBD1 or TRBD2 (5 bases each). Germline CDR1 and CDR2: MGHRA and YSYEKL. Trimming removed 0 bases from V and 2 bases from J, with 22 bases in between. The CDR3 runs to 20 residues. The CDR3 region is CASSQDIWGSLGDNTGELFF. The DNA for the CDR3 is TGCGCCAGCAGCCAAGACATTTGGGGATCCCTGGGGGATAACACCGGGGAGCTGTTTTTT.

In this sample, this clonotype turned up a few times. The chain recombines TRBV20-1 with TRBJ1-1; D is possibly TRBD1 (5 bases). Germline CDR1 and CDR2: DFQATT and SNEGSKA (reference sequence). Trimming took 1 base from V and 3 from J, leaving 12 bases between them. This CDR3 is built from 14 residues. CDR3 region: CSARVGRDYTEAFF. The DNA of the CDR3 is TGCAGTGCTAGAGTGGGCAGGGATTACACTGAAGCTTTCTTT.

The chain joins TRBV5-1 to TRBJ1-1, with 8 bases identical to TRBD1. Germline loops: CDR1 SGHRS, CDR2 YFSETQ. The CDR3 is made up of 16 amino acids. After removal of 4 bases from V and 1 base from J, the junction contained 9 bases not matched to a gene. The CDR3 region has the DNA TGCGCCAGCAGCCTCCACCCCCAGGGGGCGAACACTGAAGCTTTCTTT. Translated, it gives CASSLHPQGANTEAFF. Together with reference TRBV5-1 and TRBJ1-1, the CDR3 gives the full variable domain: KAGVTQTPRYLIKTRGQQVTLSCSPISGHRSVSWYQQTPGQGLQFLFEYFSETQRNKGNFPGRFSGRQFSNSRSEMNVSTLELGDSALYLCASSLHPQGANTEAFFGQGTRLTVV.

The gene calls are TRBV28 and TRBJ2-5, with 7 bases aligning to TRBD1. After removal of 4 bases from V and 1 base from J, the junction contained 6 bases not matched to a gene. The CDR3 length is 15 residues. Germline values: CDR1 MDHEN, CDR2 SYDVKM. The CDR3 nucleotides are TGTGCCAGCAGTTCCAGACGACAGGGCCAAGAGACCCAGTACTTC. Amino acids: CASSSRRQGQETQYF.

This clonotype came up a few times. The CDR3 spells CASSYGTGVSEQYF. The CDR3 nucleotides read TGTGCCAGCAGTTACGGGACAGGGGTGAGCGAGCAGTACTTC. The V gene is TRBV6-5, the J gene TRBJ2-7; TRBD1 matches 10 bases. The V gene's germline CDR1 is MNHEY and CDR2 SVGAGI. This CDR3 comprises 14 residues. The V and J ends lost 2 bases and 6 bases, in that order; junction bases with no gene match: 4.

On this clonotype itself: At one end the junction does not follow the germline gene, possibly because of a read error. The V call is TRBV4-1, the J call TRBJ1-6; D is uncertain. The CDR3 extends over 17 amino acids. Looked up from germline, CDR1 is MGHRA and CDR2 is YSYEKL. The CDR3 region is CAGSQGRQHSYNSPLHF. The CDR3 DNA reads as TGCGCCGGCAGCCAAGGCAGACAACACTCCTATAATTCACCCCTCCACTTT.

DNA for the CDR3: TGCGCCAGCAGCCTAGCTCCAGGGTCAGGCTCCTACAATGAGCAGTACTTC. Translating gives CASSLAPGSGSYNEQYF. The chain has TRBV5-1 and TRBJ2-1; either TRBD1 or TRBD2 may fit D (5 bases each). The DNA end is a closer match to TRBJ2-7, so the J assignment may be wrong. Germline lookup yields CDR1 SGHRS and CDR2 YFSETQ. The CDR3 runs 17 residues.

This clonotype was seen a few times. The chain combines TRBV4-3 with TRBJ2-5; 7 nucleotides match TRBD2. This CDR3 spans 15 amino acids. Germline V gene lookup returns CDR1 LGHNA and CDR2 YSLEER. Unmatched junction bases numbered 7, after V lost 4 bases and J lost 2 bases. The CDR3 region is CASSPFPSGQETQYF. As DNA, the CDR3 is TGCGCCAGCAGCCCCTTCCCTAGCGGACAAGAGACCCAGTACTTC.

The gene calls are TRBV20-1 and TRBJ1-2; D is undetermined. V lost 5 bases and J 5 bases, leaving 9 bases between the germline ends. The CDR3 length is 11 residues. The germline gives CDR1 DFQATT, CDR2 SNEGSKA (reference sequence). Here the CDR3 reads CSAYGGYGYTF. For the CDR3, the DNA is TGCAGTGCTTATGGAGGGTATGGCTACACCTTC.

There are many counts of this clonotype. The CDR3 DNA is TGCGCCAGCAGAAGGGATGGTCAGACCTACGAGCAGTACTTC. It encodes CASRRDGQTYEQYF. V gene TRBV5-1 combines with J gene TRBJ2-7; D unresolved. This CDR3 region has 14 residues. The germline V gene has CDR1 SGHRS and CDR2 YFSETQ. V was cut by 5 bases and J by 2 bases, with 14 bases left in between. The variable domain in full, completed from reference TRBV5-1 and TRBJ2-7, reads KAGVTQTPRYLIKTRGQQVTLSCSPISGHRSVSWYQQTPGQGLQFLFEYFSETQRNKGNFPGRFSGRQFSNSRSEMNVSTLELGDSALYLCASRRDGQTYEQYFGPGTRLTVT.